Each of the 2 T cell receptor beta chains below was sequenced from the same sample in a study of T cell clonotyping in hematopoietic cell transplantation listed by TCRdb under 2021. In the paper's terms, the time point label means: recipient sample about 28 days before transplant, after cytoreduction. Libraries were constructed by the immunoSEQ multiplex PCR assay. Held by TCRdb, this immuneACCESS table contains in-frame sequences only and omits some clones. Under half of the omission traces to an unresolved V gene where checked; the cause of the rest is unknown. The sample includes some 35,000 clones, with over 85% observed a single time. Around 1.5% of the sample belongs to the ten largest clones. This specimen was peripheral blood mononuclear cells, taken before stem cell transplant. Receptors originate from a man aged 35-49 years with chronic myeloid leukemia. Some clones in this sample may be carry-over from other donors' samples.

This sequence joins TRBV4-3 and TRBJ1-1; D is unclear. The germline CDR1 and CDR2 sequences are LGHNA and YSLEER. The CDR3 runs 14 residues. The V gene lost 1 base and the J gene lost 6 bases, with 12 bases spanning the gap. This chain's CDR3 is CASSQVITEPEAFF. The CDR3 region has the DNA TGCGCCAGCAGCCAAGTTATTACCGAACCTGAAGCTTTCTTT.

This chain uses TRBV19 with TRBJ2-2; possible D gene TRBD2, 5 bases. This CDR3 is 13 amino acids long. Per the germline V gene, CDR1 is LNHDA and CDR2 is SQIVND (reference sequence). Trimming removed 5 bases at V and 7 bases at J, with 11 bases between. The DNA of the CDR3 is TGTGCCAGTAGTGTACCGGGATACGGGGAGCTGTTTTTT. Encoded protein: CASSVPGYGELFF.